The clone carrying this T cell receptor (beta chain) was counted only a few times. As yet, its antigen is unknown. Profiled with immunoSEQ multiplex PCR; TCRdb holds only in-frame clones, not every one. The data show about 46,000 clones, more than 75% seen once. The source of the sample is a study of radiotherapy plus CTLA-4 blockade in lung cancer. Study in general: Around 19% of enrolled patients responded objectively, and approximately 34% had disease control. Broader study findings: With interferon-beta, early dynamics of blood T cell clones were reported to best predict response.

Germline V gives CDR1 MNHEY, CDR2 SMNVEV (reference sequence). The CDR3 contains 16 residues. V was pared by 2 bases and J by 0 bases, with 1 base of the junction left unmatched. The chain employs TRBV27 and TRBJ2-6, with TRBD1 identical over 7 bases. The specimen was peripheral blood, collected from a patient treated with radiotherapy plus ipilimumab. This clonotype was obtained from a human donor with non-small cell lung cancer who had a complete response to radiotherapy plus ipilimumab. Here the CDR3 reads CASSLGQVSGANVLTF. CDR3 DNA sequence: TGTGCCAGCAGTTTAGGACAGGTCTCTGGGGCCAACGTCCTGACTTTC.